The 29 T cell receptor beta chains listed next were all sequenced from one sample in a study of T cells in Graves' hyperthyroidism and ophthalmopathy. RNA transcripts served as the template for amplifying TCR beta CDR3 regions. TCR CDR3 underwent first-round RT-PCR with the HTBI primer set. TCRdb called the multiplex PCR reads again in MiXCR, with one record for every CDR3 protein. The repertoire holds hundreds of thousands of distinct CDR3 sequences, with 14% to 15% as singletons. The source material was blood. These receptors originate from a woman under 40 with Graves' hyperthyroidism.

The chain uses TRBV5-1 and TRBJ1-4; D gene uncertain. This CDR3 region has 13 residues. The V and J ends lost 0 bases and 13 bases respectively, with 13 bases between them. Germline V CDR1 and CDR2: SGHRS, YFSETQ. CDR3 in amino acids: CASSLGPDKPLFF. Written as DNA, the CDR3 is TGCGCCAGCAGCTTGGGGCCAGACAAGCCACTGTTTTTT.

This clonotype has only a few counts. This chain connects TRBV7-2 to TRBJ2-1; D is undetermined. This CDR3 has 13 amino acids. V lost 3 bases to trimming and J lost 7 bases, with 10 bases between them. Germline V gene data show CDR1 as SGHTA and CDR2 as FQGNSA. CDR3 in DNA: TGTGCCAGCAGCTTTTTAGGGCCTAATGAGCAGTTCTTC. It specifies CASSFLGPNEQFF.

This clonotype was observed at least ten times. V usage is TRBV3-1 and J usage is TRBJ2-7; the D call may be TRBD1 or TRBD2 (5 bases each). Per the germline V gene, CDR1 is LGHDT and CDR2 is YNNKEL (reference sequence). V dropped 1 base and J dropped 4 bases, with 20 bases sitting between them. There are 17 residues in the CDR3. CDR3 in amino acids: CASSQGLRTFQRYEQYF. The CDR3 coding sequence is TGTGCCAGCAGCCAAGGCCTTAGGACATTCCAGCGGTACGAGCAGTACTTC.

This clonotype has only a few counts. This chain uses TRBV29-1 with TRBJ2-1, with D possibly matching TRBD2 (6 bases). Trimming removed 6 bases at V and 10 bases at J, with 13 bases between. The CDR3 is 11 residues long. CDR1 and CDR2 from the germline V gene are SQVTM and ANQGSEA. CDR3: CSVFFRGEQFF. Written as DNA, the CDR3 is TGCAGCGTCTTCTTCCGGGGGGAGCAGTTCTTC.

Worth noting for this clonotype: A much bigger clone sits one base away, suggesting this may be a read error. This chain links TRBV6-1 with TRBJ1-4; the D is unclear. Germline V lookup: CDR1 MNHNS, CDR2 SASEGT. The CDR3 extends over 14 amino acids. With 11 bases removed from V and 8 bases from J, the gap between germline ends came to 21 bases. CDR3 bases: TGTGCCGGACCAACAGCTGCCCTAGGGGAAAAACTGTTTTTT. Its translation is CAGPTAALGEKLFF.

DNA for the CDR3: TGTGCCAGCGGGCGCGACCTAACCGGGGAGCTGTTTTTT. This sequence encodes CASGRDLTGELFF. The rearrangement joins TRBV12-3 or TRBV12-4 to TRBJ2-2; D gene ambiguous. This CDR3 has 13 residues. V was trimmed by 8 bases and J by 5 bases, leaving 12 bases between them.

This clonotype was counted between two and nine times. This chain links TRBV20-1 with TRBJ1-1, with D unclear. CDR1 DFQATT and CDR2 SNEGSKA come from the germline V gene (reference sequence). The CDR3 runs 13 residues. Trimming cost V 7 bases and J 0 bases, with 12 bases left between them. As DNA, the CDR3 is TGCAGTGGGCCCAGGCAGTTGAACACTGAAGCTTTCTTT. It yields the protein CSGPRQLNTEAFF.

This clonotype was recorded at least ten times. The rearrangement uses TRBV18 and TRBJ1-1; D is perhaps TRBD1 (5 bases). Between the trimmed V and J ends, which lost 8 bases and 1 base, there was a span of 14 bases. This CDR3 spans 14 amino acids. Germline loops: CDR1 KGHSH, CDR2 LQKENI. The CDR3 DNA is TGTGCCAGCCAGTTAGGGACGGAGAACACTGAAGCTTTCTTT. This translates into CASQLGTENTEAFF.

A few counts support this clonotype. The genes are TRBV20-1 and TRBJ1-1; 7 bases match TRBD1. Per germline, CDR1 DFQATT and CDR2 SNEGSKA (reference sequence). CDR3 size: 13 residues. Trimming at V came to 7 bases and at J to 0 bases, leaving 5 bases not matched to a gene. This chain's CDR3 is CSGSGGLNTEAFF. The CDR3 region has the DNA TGCAGTGGCTCAGGGGGTTTGAACACTGAAGCTTTCTTT.

This clonotype was seen many times. As DNA, the CDR3 is TGTGCCAGCAGTTTAAATCTAGCGGGAGCCCACGAGCAGTACTTC. It yields the protein CASSLNLAGAHEQYF. The genes are TRBV28 and TRBJ2-7, with 10 bases aligning to TRBD2. V was clipped by 2 bases and J by 5 bases; unmatched bases: 6. This CDR3 has 15 residues. Germline V lookup: CDR1 MDHEN, CDR2 SYDVKM.

This clonotype has a handful of counts. The chain has TRBV29-1 and TRBJ2-5; TRBD2 matches at 8 bases. Germline CDR1 SQVTM, CDR2 ANQGSEA. The CDR3 loop spans 12 amino acids. Trimming took 7 bases from V and 4 from J; bases not matched to a gene: 5. CDR3 region: CSGRGLGETQYF. For the CDR3, the DNA is TGCAGCGGACGGGGACTAGGAGAGACCCAGTACTTC.

This clonotype was picked up a small number of times. The chain combines TRBV24-1 with TRBJ2-1; D is uncertain. This CDR3 is built from 15 residues. Trimming left V 6 bases short and J 8 bases short, with 19 bases between. Looked up from germline, CDR1 is KGHDR and CDR2 is SFDVKD. In nucleotides, the CDR3 is TGTGCCACCAGTCGGGTAGCTGGGTATGTCGATGAGCAGTTCTTC. Encoded protein: CATSRVAGYVDEQFF.

This clonotype was seen many times. The CDR3 reads CSASPVQSSYNEQFF. The CDR3 DNA reads TGCAGTGCTAGCCCCGTCCAGAGCTCCTACAATGAGCAGTTCTTC. This sequence joins TRBV20-1 and TRBJ2-1; the D is unclear. CDR1 is DFQATT and CDR2 is SNEGSKA in the germline V gene (reference sequence). The germline V and J ends were trimmed by 3 bases and 0 bases, with 12 bases remaining between them. The CDR3 has 15 amino acids.

This clonotype was detected many times. V is TRBV7-9 and J is TRBJ2-7; perhaps D is TRBD1 or TRBD2 (7 bases each). This CDR3 is built from 18 residues. V was cut by 2 bases and J by 0 bases, with 20 bases left in between. Germline V lookup: CDR1 SEHNR, CDR2 FQNEAQ (reference sequence). This chain's CDR3 is CASSLFATAGQYSYEQYF. CDR3 bases: TGTGCCAGCAGCTTATTCGCCACAGCGGGACAGTACTCCTACGAGCAGTACTTC. The full variable domain, in which reference TRBV7-9 and TRBJ2-7 provide the parts outside the CDR3, is DTGVSQNPRHKITKRGQNVTFRCDPISEHNRLYWYRQTLGQGPEFLTYFQNEAQLEKSRLLSDRFSAERPKGSFSTLEIQRTEQGDSAMYLCASSLFATAGQYSYEQYFGPGTRLTVT.

CDR3 loop: CASSWGGSGKNIQYF. The DNA for the CDR3 is TGTGCCAGCAGCTGGGGGGGAAGCGGCAAAAACATTCAGTACTTC. The chain has TRBV6-1 and TRBJ2-4; 7 nucleotides agree with TRBD2. This CDR3 comprises 15 residues. V was clipped by 6 bases and J by 3 bases; unmatched bases: 8. The V gene's germline CDR1 is MNHNS and CDR2 SASEGT.

The sample holds a few counts of this clonotype. The rearrangement uses TRBV9 and TRBJ2-2; a possible D gene is TRBD1 (6 bases). The CDR3 runs 15 residues. V lost 2 bases, J lost 4 bases, and 12 bases lay in between. The germline gives CDR1 SGDLS, CDR2 YYNGEE. CDR3: CASSVQQGGTGELFF. Here the CDR3 DNA reads TGTGCCAGCAGCGTGCAACAGGGTGGCACCGGGGAGCTGTTTTTT.

This clonotype was observed many times. J is TRBJ1-4 and V is TRBV15; D gene ambiguous. Trimming cost V 2 bases and J 3 bases, with 10 bases left between them. The CDR3 covers 15 residues. The germline CDR1 and CDR2 sequences are LNHNV and YYDKDF (reference sequence). The CDR3 DNA reads TGTGCCACCAGCAGATCTTTGAGGGCTAATGAAAAACTGTTTTTT. Translation: CATSRSLRANEKLFF.

This clonotype has only a few counts. The junction shows a germline mismatch at one end, possibly a read error. The chain joins TRBV2 to TRBJ1-5, with D possibly being TRBD1 (6 bases). The CDR3 runs 15 residues. The germline V gene encodes CDR1 SNHLY and CDR2 FYNNEI. The CDR3 here is CANSVATGINQPQHF. For the CDR3, the DNA is TGTGCCAACAGTGTTGCTACAGGGATCAATCAGCCCCAGCATTTT.

This chain connects TRBV7-2 to TRBJ2-5; a weak D match, TRBD2 (6 bases). Trimming removed 4 bases at V and 5 bases at J, with 14 bases between. The CDR3 covers 14 residues. The germline CDR1 and CDR2 sequences are SGHTA and FQGNSA. CDR3 nucleotides: TGTGCCAGCAGCTCGAGACTAGTTGTGGAGACCCAGTACTTC. Its protein product is CASSSRLVVETQYF.

The chain carries TRBV19 and TRBJ2-1; 11 bases match TRBD2. This CDR3 has 15 amino acids. Per germline, CDR1 LNHDA and CDR2 SQIVND (reference sequence). Germline trimming cut 3 bases from V and 6 bases from J; bases unmatched to any gene: 4. CDR3 DNA: TGTGCCAGTAGTATCAGTAGCGGGAGGGCCAATGAGCAGTTCTTC. Amino acids: CASSISSGRANEQFF.

A note on this clonotype: A much larger clone lies a single base off, so this may be a read error. The chain joins TRBV20-1 to TRBJ2-5; D remains unclear. The CDR3 has 12 residues. The germline V gene encodes CDR1 DFQATT and CDR2 SNEGSKA (reference sequence). This CDR3 reads CSAIKGVETRYF. The CDR3 bases are TGCAGTGCTATTAAGGGTGTGGAGACCCGGTACTTC.

J is TRBJ2-1 and V is TRBV29-1; 12 positions agree with TRBD2. The V gene's germline CDR1 is SQVTM and CDR2 ANQGSEA. This CDR3 has 20 residues. Trimming cost V 2 bases and J 1 base; bases outside gene matches: 15. CDR3 in amino acids: CSVELLFSSGRVHSYNEQFF. The CDR3 DNA follows: TGCAGCGTTGAACTACTTTTTTCTAGCGGGAGGGTCCATTCCTACAATGAGCAGTTCTTC.

This clonotype was found many times. The V call is TRBV18, the J call TRBJ1-5, with TRBD1 identical over 12 bases. V gave up 6 bases and J gave up 7 bases; unmatched junction bases: 4. Germline V gene sequence: CDR1 KGHSH, CDR2 LQKENI. The CDR3 is 14 amino acids. The CDR3: CASSRGQGAQPQHF. DNA of the CDR3: TGTGCCAGCTCCCGGGGACAGGGGGCCCAGCCCCAGCATTTT. The whole variable domain, remainder taken from reference TRBV18 and TRBJ1-5, is NAGVMQNPRHLVRRRGQEARLRCSPMKGHSHVYWYRQLPEEGLKFMVYLQKENIIDESGMPKERFSAEFPKEGPSILRIQQVVRGDSAAYFCASSRGQGAQPQHFGDGTRLSIL.

This clonotype was detected a few times. This chain joins TRBV20-1 and TRBJ2-1; TRBD2 matches at 11 bases. J lost 5 bases, V lost 6 bases, and 9 bases had no gene match. The CDR3 has 15 residues. Germline lookup yields CDR1 DFQATT and CDR2 SNEGSKA (reference sequence). CDR3 sequence reads: CSAQRSGRAHNEQFF. In DNA form, the CDR3 reads TGCAGTGCGCAACGTAGCGGGAGGGCCCACAATGAGCAGTTCTTC.

This clonotype has just a few counts. The chain recombines TRBV12-3 or TRBV12-4 with TRBJ1-5, with D tentatively TRBD1 (6 bases). V lost 6 bases to trimming and J lost 0 bases, with 12 bases between them. This CDR3 has 15 residues. CDR3 bases: TGTGCCAGCAGGGGAGGGACACTTAGCAATCAGCCCCAGCATTTT. As protein: CASRGGTLSNQPQHF.

V is TRBV6-2 or TRBV6-3 and J is TRBJ1-1, with 10 bases identical to TRBD1. Losses at the gene ends were 2 bases for V and 6 bases for J; bases not matched to a gene: 18. The germline V gene encodes CDR1 MNHEY and CDR2 SVGEGT. This CDR3 is 19 amino acids long. The CDR3 loop is CASSYPTGTGVPYGPEAFF. In DNA form, the CDR3 reads TGTGCCAGCAGTTACCCAACCGGGACAGGGGTCCCCTATGGCCCTGAAGCTTTCTTT.

This sequence joins TRBV4-2 and TRBJ1-6, with 9 bases aligning to TRBD1. The junction had 6 bases not matched to a gene; V was cut back by 3 bases and J by 6 bases. Per germline, CDR1 LGHNA and CDR2 YNFKEQ. This CDR3 is built from 16 residues. CDR3 DNA: TGTGCCAGCAGCCATGTCATGGGACAGGGTAATTCACCCCTCCACTTT. This gives the protein CASSHVMGQGNSPLHF.

This clonotype was seen just once. The rearrangement links TRBV5-1 to TRBJ2-2, with 12 bases lining up with TRBD1. V was clipped by 5 bases and J by 6 bases; unmatched bases: 5. Germline values: CDR1 SGHRS, CDR2 YFSETQ. The CDR3 covers 15 residues. CDR3 sequence reads: CASRPGTGGSGELFF. For the CDR3, the DNA is TGCGCCAGCAGACCCGGGACAGGGGGCTCCGGGGAGCTGTTTTTT.

This clonotype appeared many times. V gene TRBV2 combines with J gene TRBJ2-1, with 11 bases fitting TRBD2. V trimming: 5 bases; J trimming: 7 bases; junction bases outside the gene matches: 4. CDR1 SNHLY and CDR2 FYNNEI come from the germline V gene. The CDR3 consists of 14 residues. The CDR3 protein is CASSSTSGTNEQFF. The CDR3, as DNA: TGTGCCAGCAGTTCGACTAGCGGGACGAATGAGCAGTTCTTC.